The table lists the clone carrying this T cell receptor (beta chain) with a few counts. As yet, its antigen is unknown. The sample is drawn from a study of CD8 T cells in ankylosing spondylitis. TCRdb redid the calling of the 5' RACE reads with MiXCR, one entry per CDR3 protein. Of hundreds of thousands of distinct CDR3 sequences in the sample, about 19% are singletons; the top ten hold 7.8%. V was trimmed by 8 bases and J by 4 bases, leaving 15 bases between them. The CDR3 has 14 residues. The germline V gene encodes CDR1 MDHEN and CDR2 SYDVKM. Findings and limits, study-wide: Disease-linked clones were CD8+ and relatively rare in peripheral blood. Earlier studies detected some motif variants in reactive arthritis synovial fluid and blood.

This receptor was taken from a male donor with ankylosing spondylitis or in good health (not recorded which). The rearrangement joins TRBV28 to TRBJ1-5; D perhaps matches TRBD1 (5 bases). Sequences were obtained from blood, either unsorted or a sorted T cell fraction (not recorded which). The CDR3 sequence is CASFPRVGNQPQHF. The CDR3 DNA is TGTGCCAGCTTCCCCAGGGTAGGAAATCAGCCCCAGCATTTT.